The rows below give T cell receptor beta chains drawn from one sample of a study of control samples from healthy donors and cancer patients. Measured with immunoSEQ multiplex PCR; TCRdb has only the in-frame clones, and not every one. This sample has roughly 27,000 clones, with approximately 91% found just once. The sample was PBMCs. The receptors come from a man aged 50-59 years with lung cancer. Both conserved end residues are trimmed from each CDR3. Each record gives: V gene, J gene, clone size, CDR3 protein. Clone size is not always given. Where it is, it says once, few, many or a class for expanded clones.

TRBV18	TRBJ1-1	.	ASSPNGQGDTEAF
TRBV7-3	TRBJ2-6	.	ASSRSRGGPGANVLT
TRBV30	TRBJ2-3	.	AWTLSGGGTDTQY
TRBV6-5	TRBJ2-5	.	ASSPQGLDGATQY
TRBV14	TRBJ1-1	.	ASSQDRVDQAF
TRBV19	TRBJ2-2	.	ASSILTNPNTGELF
TRBV5-8	TRBJ2-3	.	ASSSQGPGYTQY
TRBV5-6	TRBJ1-1	once	ASSLPGSSYTEAF
TRBV19	TRBJ2-7	.	ASSSPGQGGTYEQY
TRBV4-3	TRBJ1-6	.	ASSQAEADNSPLH
TRBV7-9	TRBJ2-5	.	ASSQGQMETQY
TRBV12-5	TRBJ1-1	.	ASAVTSDGVGTEAF
TRBV6-2/TRBV6-3	TRBJ2-3	.	ASSSGQGDGDTQY
TRBV7-6	TRBJ2-6	.	ASSLSSIQSPSGANVLT